These 30 T cell receptor beta chains came from one sample sequenced in a study of T cells in women clearing cervical HPV infection. Using immunoSEQ multiplex PCR, the repertoire was profiled, and TCRdb retains in-frame clones only, with some absent. The sample totals approximately 31,000 clones; its top ten clones hold roughly 7.3%. The specimen sequenced was blood buffy coat. These receptors originate from a woman aged 18 to 75 with a cervical HPV16 infection that either progressed to CIN3+ or cleared (not recorded which).

Regarding this clone: The CDR3 end is not reached by the read, which stops 3 residues before it; the germline J gene fills it in. J is TRBJ1-2 and V is TRBV7-8, with D possibly being TRBD1 (5 bases). The length of the CDR3 is 15 residues. The V gene's germline CDR1 is SGHVS and CDR2 FQNEAQ. CDR3 in amino acids: CASSLAGGFLYDYTF. The part of the CDR3 DNA that was read is TGTGCCAGCAGCTTAGCGGGGGGTTTTTTGTACGAC.

The CDR3 DNA, read in part, is TGTGCCAGCAGCGTAGGGCCTCGAGGCTCCTACGAG. This gives the protein CASSVGPRGSYE. The whole CDR3 reads CASSVGPRGSYEQYF. The chain uses TRBV9 and TRBJ2-7, with unresolved D. Coverage ceases 3 residues before the CDR3 finishes, and the germline J gene fills in the end. CDR3 length: 15 amino acids. V lost 0 bases, J lost 0 bases, and 10 bases lay in between. From germline, CDR1 is SGDLS and CDR2 YYNGEE.

In the case of this clone: The DNA ends 3 residues before the CDR3 does, and the rest of the CDR3 is filled in from the germline J gene. The V call is TRBV18, the J call TRBJ1-2; 10 bases fit TRBD1. Germline assignment: CDR1 KGHSH and CDR2 LQKENI. This CDR3 has 15 residues. The CDR3 here is CASSPPGTGAYDYTF. The covered CDR3 bases are TGTGCCAGCTCACCACCCGGGACAGGGGCCTACGAC.

With regard to this clone: The read ends 3 residues before the CDR3 terminus; that terminus is restored from the germline J gene. The rearrangement joins TRBV7-2 to TRBJ1-6; no firm D call. CDR3 size: 13 residues. Germline CDR1 reads SGHTA; CDR2 reads FQGNSA. V was pared by 1 base and J by 8 bases, with 6 bases between. CDR3 in amino acids: CASSLGQDSPLHF. Partial CDR3 DNA: TGTGCCAGCAGCTTAGGTCAGGATTCACCC.

Remarks on this clone: The CDR3 end falls 3 residues outside the read, so it is completed with the germline J gene. The genes are TRBV19 and TRBJ2-1, with 8 bases aligning to TRBD2. This CDR3 region has 18 residues. Germline values: CDR1 LNHDA, CDR2 SQIVND (reference sequence). Trimming at V came to 3 bases and at J to 4 bases, leaving 14 bases not matched to a gene. CDR3 region: CASSIRGGSVRTYNEQFF. The covered CDR3 bases are TGTGCCAGTAGTATCCGGGGGGGTAGCGTGCGGACGTACAATGAG.

The part of the CDR3 DNA that was read is TGCGCCAGCAGCTCGGGACAAATTTTGGGTACAGATACG. Amino acid sequence: CASSSGQILGTDT. The whole CDR3 is CASSSGQILGTDTQYF. The chain uses TRBV5-1 and TRBJ2-3; tentative D call: TRBD1 (6 bases). The sequence runs out 3 residues before the end of the CDR3; the remainder is reconstructed from the germline J gene. Trimming took off 3 bases at V and 3 bases at J, with 17 bases between the two ends. The CDR3 is 16 amino acids. Per the germline V gene, CDR1 is SGHRS and CDR2 is YFSETQ.

Worth noting for this clone: Read sequence stops 3 residues before the CDR3 end, and the germline J gene provides the missing end. The chain combines TRBV7-6 with TRBJ1-2; D perhaps matches TRBD1 (5 bases). The germline V gene encodes CDR1 SGHVS and CDR2 FNYEAQ. There are 17 residues in the CDR3. CDR3 region: CASSLGRAGGRTDTYTF. Incomplete CDR3 DNA: TGTGCCAGCAGCTTAGGACGAGCGGGGGGTCGCACAGATACC. The variable domain in full, with the rest retrieved from reference TRBV7-6 and TRBJ1-2, is GAGVSQSPRYKVTKRGQDVALRCDPISGHVSLYWYRQALGQGPEFLTYFNYEAQQDKSGLPNDRFSAERPEGSISTLTIQRTEQRDSAMYRCASSLGRAGGRTDTYTFGSGTRLTVV.

As concerns this clone: The sequenced fragment ends 3 residues before the CDR3 boundary, so the rest is inferred from the germline J gene. The chain couples TRBV7-2 to TRBJ2-4; the match to TRBD1 covers 7 bases. The CDR3 is 14 residues long. In germline, CDR1 is SGHTA, CDR2 FQGNSA. CDR3 sequence: CASRTGQENYGQYF. The sequenced part of the CDR3 DNA is TGTGCCAGCAGAACTGGACAGGAGAACTATGGT. The entire variable domain, with the rest obtained from reference TRBV7-2 and TRBJ2-4, is as follows: GAGVSQSPSNKVTEKGKDVELRCDPISGHTALYWYRQSLGQGLEFLIYFQGNSAPDKSGLPSDRFSAERTGGSVSTLTIQRTQQEDSAVYLCASRTGQENYGQYFGAGTRLSVL.

Points on this clone: The read terminates 3 residues before the CDR3 end, so the remaining end is supplied by the germline J gene. The genes are TRBV11-2 and TRBJ2-3, with D perhaps TRBD2 (5 bases). This CDR3 has 15 amino acids. Germline V gene lookup returns CDR1 SGHAT and CDR2 FQNNGV. V lost 6 bases and J lost 4, with 17 bases in between. CDR3 DNA, as far as it was read: TGTGCCAGCAGTCCTGAGAGGGCGGGCGCAGATACG. It is translated as CASSPERAGADT. The full CDR3 reads CASSPERAGADTQYF.

On this clone: The read finishes 3 residues shy of the CDR3 end, and the germline J gene is used to complete it. The chain uses TRBV2 and TRBJ2-5; tentatively, D is TRBD2 (5 bases). Trimming stripped 6 bases from V and 7 bases from J, with 15 bases between. The CDR3 covers 13 residues. The germline V gene encodes CDR1 SNHLY and CDR2 FYNNEI. The sequenced part of the CDR3 DNA is TGTGCCAGCAGCTCGGACTCCGAGGGGACC. This translates into CASSSDSEGT. The full CDR3 protein reads CASSSDSEGTQYF.

About this clone itself: The CDR3 end lies 3 residues beyond the end of the read and is filled in from the germline J gene. This sequence joins TRBV5-1 and TRBJ1-4; no clear D gene. Trimming removed 0 bases at V and 3 bases at J, with 9 bases between. This CDR3 region has 15 residues. CDR1 is SGHRS and CDR2 is YFSETQ in the germline V gene. The CDR3 loop reads CASSLVAHSNEKLFF. The CDR3 DNA, read in part, is TGCGCCAGCAGCTTGGTGGCACATTCTAATGAAAAA.

To note about this clone: The read terminates 3 residues before the CDR3 end, so the remaining end is supplied by the germline J gene. V is TRBV20-1 and J is TRBJ1-3; D might be TRBD1 (6 bases). Germline CDR1 and CDR2: DFQATT and SNEGSKA (reference sequence). This CDR3 contains 15 residues. The germline V and J ends were trimmed by 6 bases and 3 bases, with 18 bases remaining between them. The CDR3 spells CSATPGTPGGNTIYF. CDR3 DNA (partial): TGCAGTGCGACCCCCGGGACACCCGGTGGAAACACC.

As to this clone: The CDR3 end falls 3 residues outside the read, so it is completed with the germline J gene. The chain links TRBV30 to TRBJ2-3; 12 nucleotides agree with TRBD2. The J segment lost 7 bases and the V segment lost 1 base, leaving 6 bases of the junction unmatched. The CDR3 has 15 amino acids. Germline V CDR1 and CDR2: GTSNPN, SVGIG (reference sequence). Here the CDR3 reads CAWSAALAGGNTQYF. The DNA read from the CDR3 is TGTGCCTGGAGTGCCGCACTAGCGGGGGGAAATACG.

On this clone: The CDR3 end falls 3 residues outside the read, so it is completed with the germline J gene. This chain links TRBV7-8 with TRBJ2-7; tentatively, D is TRBD1 (5 bases). V dropped 1 base and J dropped 1 base, with 11 bases sitting between them. Germline V CDR1 and CDR2: SGHVS, FQNEAQ. The CDR3 has 15 amino acids. CDR3 DNA (partial): TGTGCCAGCAGCTTAGTGCAGGGTCCTTCCTACGAG. It codes for CASSLVQGPSYE. The full CDR3 sequence reads CASSLVQGPSYEQYF.

As for this clone: From the germline J gene comes the end of the CDR3, since the read stops 3 residues before it. The V call is TRBV7-9, the J call TRBJ2-1; D uncertain. The CDR3 is made up of 14 amino acids. Germline values: CDR1 SEHNR, CDR2 FQNEAQ (reference sequence). Trimming removed 3 bases from V and 3 bases from J, with 9 bases in between. CDR3 sequence: CASSFVQFYNEQFF. The sequenced CDR3 bases are TGTGCCAGCAGCTTTGTACAGTTCTACAATGAG.

Regarding this clone: The read is 3 residues too short to cover the CDR3 end, so that end is filled in from the germline J gene. The chain uses TRBV20-1 and TRBJ2-1; 12 bases align to TRBD2. Germline V gene data show CDR1 as DFQATT and CDR2 as SNEGSKA (reference sequence). Trimming cost V 0 bases and J 9 bases; bases outside gene matches: 15. The CDR3 runs 18 residues. CDR3 in amino acids: CSARDGGWASGRAFEQFF. CDR3 DNA (partial): TGCAGTGCTAGAGATGGGGGTTGGGCTAGCGGGAGGGCCTTTGAG.

A note on this clone: The CDR3 is cut off 3 residues early in the read; its end comes from the germline J gene. This rearrangement joins TRBV7-9 to TRBJ2-2, with 8 bases lining up with TRBD2. The CDR3 extends over 15 amino acids. CDR1 and CDR2 (germline): SEHNR, FQNEAQ (reference sequence). The junction had 8 bases not matched to a gene; V was cut back by 11 bases and J by 0 bases. Incomplete CDR3 DNA: TGTGCCTCACGAGGCGGGGGGTCGAACACCGGGGAG. Its translation is CASRGGGSNTGE. The whole CDR3 protein is CASRGGGSNTGELFF.

This CDR3 reads CASSLVADVAKNIQYF. Partial CDR3 DNA: TGTGCCAGCAGTTTGGTGGCGGATGTAGCCAAAAACATT. V and J are TRBV28 and TRBJ2-4, with D unclear. The CDR3 goes on 3 residues after the read ends, and that part is filled in from the germline J gene. The V end was cut by 3 bases, the J end by 0 bases, with 12 bases between. CDR3 size: 16 residues. Germline-derived CDR1 and CDR2 are MDHEN and SYDVKM.

Worth noting for this clone: The read comes to an end 3 residues before the CDR3 does, leaving the germline J gene to fill in the end. The rearrangement uses TRBV5-6 and TRBJ1-1, with 10 positions matching TRBD1. The germline V gene encodes CDR1 SGHDT and CDR2 YYEEEE. The length of the CDR3 is 13 residues. The part of the CDR3 DNA that was read is TGTGCCAGCAGTATGGGACAGGGGTACTTC. Its translation is CASSMGQGYF. The full-length CDR3 reads as CASSMGQGYFAFF.

Turning to this clone: Read data end 3 residues before the CDR3 end; the end is taken from the germline J gene. This chain joins TRBV20-1 and TRBJ2-1; 14 bases match TRBD2. The CDR3 totals 18 residues. The germline gives CDR1 DFQATT, CDR2 SNEGSKA (reference sequence). The V gene end was trimmed by 0 bases and the J gene end by 9 bases; junction bases not matched to a gene: 13. This CDR3 is CSARDRRLAGGRRREQFF. The DNA read from the CDR3 is TGCAGTGCTAGAGATCGGAGACTAGCGGGAGGGCGCCGCCGTGAG.

To note about this clone: The read halts 3 residues ahead of the CDR3 end, with the missing end drawn from the germline J gene. The V call is TRBV7-8, the J call TRBJ2-1; 10 bases map to TRBD1. The junction had 6 bases not matched to a gene; V was cut back by 1 base and J by 3 bases. Germline CDR1 is SGHVS and CDR2 is FQNEAQ. This CDR3 region has 17 residues. The CDR3 spells CASSLEEGTGVYNEQFF. CDR3 DNA (partial): TGTGCCAGCAGCTTAGAGGAGGGGACAGGGGTCTACAATGAG.

This clone is medium-sized (0.01 to 0.1%) by frequency. Sequencing ends 3 residues short of the CDR3 end; the germline J gene provides the rest. The chain recombines TRBV4-1 with TRBJ2-5; D is undetermined. V was trimmed by 0 bases and J by 0 bases, leaving 8 bases between them. Germline V gene lookup returns CDR1 MGHRA and CDR2 YSYEKL. This CDR3 contains 15 residues. The CDR3 sequence: CASSQDGTDQETQYF. The CDR3 DNA, read in part, is TGCGCCAGCAGCCAAGATGGAACAGACCAAGAGACC.

Regarding this clone: From the germline J gene comes the end of the CDR3, since the read stops 3 residues before it. The V gene is TRBV20-1, the J gene TRBJ2-5, with TRBD1 matching over 8 bases. With 2 bases clipped from V and 5 bases from J, the junction kept 16 bases outside the gene matches. This CDR3 region has 17 residues. Germline V lookup: CDR1 DFQATT, CDR2 SNEGSKA (reference sequence). The CDR3 DNA, read in part, is TGCAGTGCTAGACCTTATGGTAGGGCAGGGGGCGGCGAGACC. Amino acids: CSARPYGRAGGGET. The complete CDR3 sequence is CSARPYGRAGGGETQYF.

In regard to this clone: Coverage ceases 3 residues before the CDR3 finishes, and the germline J gene fills in the end. V and J are TRBV2 and TRBJ1-6; 8 bases are shared with TRBD1. The CDR3 length is 14 residues. The germline CDR1 and CDR2 sequences are SNHLY and FYNNEI. V trimming: 5 bases; J trimming: 7 bases; junction bases outside the gene matches: 4. CDR3 DNA (partial): TGTGCCAGCAGTAGGGGACAGGAGAATTCACCC. It encodes CASSRGQENSP. From start to end, the CDR3 is CASSRGQENSPLHF.

As regards this clone: With the read ending 3 residues before the CDR3 end, the germline J gene is used to fill in that end. J is TRBJ1-5 and V is TRBV28; TRBD1 aligns across 9 bases. Germline V lookup: CDR1 MDHEN, CDR2 SYDVKM. V lost 4 bases, J lost 7 bases, and 11 bases stayed unmatched. This CDR3 spans 16 amino acids. The DNA read from the CDR3 is TGTGCCAGCAGTTCACCGGGACAGGGCTTTTGGCAGCCC. Translation: CASSSPGQGFWQP. The entire CDR3 sequence reads CASSSPGQGFWQPQHF.

A word on this clone: The sequence runs out 3 residues before the end of the CDR3; the remainder is reconstructed from the germline J gene. The chain employs TRBV20-1 and TRBJ2-5; tentative D call: TRBD1 (6 bases). The germline gives CDR1 DFQATT, CDR2 SNEGSKA (reference sequence). V was clipped by 2 bases and J by 3 bases, with 7 bases between them. This CDR3 has 12 amino acids. The DNA read from the CDR3 is TGCAGTGCTAGACCAGGGGAAGAGACC. Translated: CSARPGEET. The entire CDR3 is CSARPGEETQYF.

For this clone: The read gets to within 3 residues of the CDR3 end, and the germline J gene fills in the rest. The chain combines TRBV29-1 with TRBJ2-7; the match to TRBD1 covers 7 bases. Germline V gives CDR1 SQVTM, CDR2 ANQGSEA. This CDR3 spans 15 amino acids. The J segment lost 3 bases and the V segment lost 7 bases, leaving 15 bases of the junction unmatched. Partial CDR3 DNA: TGCAGCGCTCGAGGGCAAGGGGGCGCGGGCTACGAG. Translation gives CSARGQGGAGYE. From start to end, the CDR3 is CSARGQGGAGYEQYF.

With regard to this clone: The read falls 3 residues short of the CDR3 end, and the missing part is taken from the germline J gene. The V and J genes are TRBV6-9 and TRBJ2-7, with 8 bases lining up with TRBD1. The CDR3 runs 13 residues. Trimming removed 10 bases from V and 2 bases from J; junction bases left unmatched: 7. Germline V gene lookup returns CDR1 MNHGY and CDR2 SVAAGI. CDR3 DNA, as far as it was read: TGTGCCATACGGGACAGGCCACCCTACGAG. Residues: CAIRDRPPYE. The entire CDR3 protein reads CAIRDRPPYEQYF.

Comment on this clone: The sequence runs out 3 residues before the end of the CDR3; the remainder is reconstructed from the germline J gene. The chain recombines TRBV20-1 with TRBJ2-3; TRBD2 matches at 7 bases. V shed 5 bases and J 4 bases; nucleotides not matched to a gene: 18. Germline loops: CDR1 DFQATT, CDR2 SNEGSKA (reference sequence). This CDR3 has 17 amino acids. The part of the CDR3 DNA that was read is TGCAGTGCTTATGGGGGGTTGGGGAGGGGCGAGGCAGATACG. Protein: CSAYGGLGRGEADT. The CDR3 as a whole reads CSAYGGLGRGEADTQYF.

Note on this clone: The read ends 3 residues shy of where the CDR3 ends; the end is completed using the germline J gene. The gene calls are TRBV19 and TRBJ1-2; D unclear. Per the germline V gene, CDR1 is LNHDA and CDR2 is SQIVND (reference sequence). This CDR3 is built from 14 residues. The V and J ends lost 3 bases and 3 bases respectively, with 11 bases between them. This CDR3 reads CASSMGAGDYGYTF. The covered CDR3 bases are TGTGCCAGTAGTATGGGAGCCGGGGACTATGGC.